One sample yielded the 6 T cell receptor beta chains listed below, sequenced in a study of cytomegalovirus exposure and HLA in healthy donors. PCR was performed using 60 Vbeta and 13 Jbeta primers. Sequencing was performed with immunoSEQ multiplex PCR; in TCRdb, only in-frame clones are kept and a portion is missing. Seen here are 75,000 to 100,000 clones, 70% to 75% observed once, and the top ten hold roughly 3.5%. Source material: PBMCs. The receptors were sampled from a man between 35 and 55 years old in good health and CMV-seronegative.

This rearrangement joins TRBV2 to TRBJ2-3; 8 nucleotides match TRBD1. Trimming cost V 6 bases and J 6 bases; bases outside gene matches: 11. CDR3 length: 15 residues. Looked up from germline, CDR1 is SNHLY and CDR2 is FYNNEI. CDR3 nucleotide sequence: TGTGCCAGCAGGAGGACAGGGTCCTTTTTTGATACGCAGTATTTT. Translating it yields CASRRTGSFFDTQYF. Combining the CDR3 with reference TRBV2 and TRBJ2-3 gives the whole variable domain EPEVTQTPSHQVTQMGQEVILRCVPISNHLYFYWYRQILGQKVEFLVSFYNNEISEKSEIFDDQFSVERPDGSNFTLKIRSTKLEDSAMYFCASRRTGSFFDTQYFGPGTRLTVL.

This clone has only one observation. The V gene is TRBV4-2, the J gene TRBJ2-7; perhaps TRBD1 as D (5 bases). The V gene lost 4 bases and the J gene lost 1 base, with 11 bases spanning the gap. CDR3 length: 14 amino acids. CDR1 is LGHNA, CDR2 YNFKEQ, per germline. CDR3 residues: CASSPPGQSYEQYF. CDR3 bases: TGTGCCAGCAGCCCACCAGGGCAGTCCTACGAGCAGTACTTC.

This clone was seen a few times. This rearrangement joins TRBV28 to TRBJ1-5, with D tentatively TRBD1 (6 bases). Germline CDR1 is MDHEN and CDR2 is SYDVKM. The CDR3 consists of 13 residues. Between the trimmed V and J ends, which lost 7 bases and 5 bases, there was a span of 12 bases. CDR3 in DNA: TGTGCCAGCACTTCAGGGGCTTATCAGCCCCAGCATTTT. This encodes CASTSGAYQPQHF.

A few counts support this clone. V usage is TRBV6-5 and J usage is TRBJ1-2, with D perhaps matching TRBD1 (6 bases). Germline CDR1 is MNHEY and CDR2 is SVGAGI. The CDR3 totals 15 residues. V was shortened by 0 bases and J by 6 bases, with 14 bases between the two germline ends. The CDR3 DNA is TGTGCCAGCAGTTACTCCGAGGGGGGGTCTAATGGCTACACCTTC. Residues: CASSYSEGGSNGYTF.

There are a few counts of this clone. This rearrangement joins TRBV11-1 to TRBJ2-3; D might be TRBD2 (7 bases). V was cut by 5 bases and J by 2 bases, with 17 bases left in between. This CDR3 has 16 amino acids. Germline V gene data show CDR1 as SGHAT and CDR2 as FQDESV (reference sequence). DNA for the CDR3: TGTGCCAGCAGCCCGAGAGGGGGGGTATACACAGATACGCAGTATTTT. Its translation: CASSPRGGVYTDTQYF.

This clone was picked up a small number of times. The V gene is TRBV5-4, the J gene TRBJ2-7; D is unclear. The V gene's germline CDR1 is SGHNT and CDR2 YYREEE (reference sequence). V lost 0 bases, J lost 3 bases, and 7 bases lay in between. This CDR3 contains 13 residues. The CDR3 is CASSLESGYEQYF. CDR3 in DNA: TGTGCCAGCAGCTTGGAGTCAGGCTACGAGCAGTACTTC.